The clone carrying this T cell receptor (beta chain) was counted at least ten times. The antigen remains unidentified. The CDR3 is 14 amino acids. V was cut by 4 bases and J by 2 bases, with 15 bases left in between. Germline V CDR1 and CDR2: SQVTM, ANQGSEA. The entry originates in a study of response to subunit inactivated influenza vaccine. Study findings and constraints: The authors proposed limited new T cell recruitment per seasonal influenza vaccination.

MiXCR, applied by TCRdb to the RT-PCR reads, yields one record per CDR3 protein. The sample lists 590,000 or so distinct CDR3 sequences, 11% to 15% seen once, with 7.5% to 9% in the top ten. The sequence derives from a man in his fifties or sixties who received an inactivated influenza vaccine. The genes are TRBV29-1 and TRBJ2-7, with a tentative D call TRBD1 (5 bases). Source: PBMCs from blood, taken 14 to 15 days before vaccination. This CDR3 reads CSVVLAQAPYEQYF. CDR3 bases: TGCAGCGTTGTCTTGGCACAGGCCCCCTACGAGCAGTACTTC.